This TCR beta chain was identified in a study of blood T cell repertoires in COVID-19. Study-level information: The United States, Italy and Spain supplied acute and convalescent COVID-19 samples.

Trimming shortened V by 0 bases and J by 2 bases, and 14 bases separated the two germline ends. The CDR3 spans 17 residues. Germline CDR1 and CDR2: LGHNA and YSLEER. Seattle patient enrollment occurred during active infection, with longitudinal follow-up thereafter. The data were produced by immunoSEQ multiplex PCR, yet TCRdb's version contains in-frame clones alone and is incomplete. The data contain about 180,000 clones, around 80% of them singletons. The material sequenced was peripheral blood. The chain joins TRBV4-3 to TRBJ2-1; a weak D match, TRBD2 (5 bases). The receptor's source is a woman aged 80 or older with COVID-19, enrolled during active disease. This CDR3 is CASSQEVWRAAYNEQFF. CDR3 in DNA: TGCGCCAGCAGCCAAGAGGTCTGGCGGGCTGCCTACAATGAGCAGTTCTTC.